The clone carrying this T cell receptor beta chain was detected a few times. As yet, its antigen is unknown. The data originate from a study of breast tumors, draining lymph nodes, adjacent tissues. TCRdb recomputed calls from the multiplex PCR reads with MiXCR, one row per CDR3 protein. The table has over 130,000 distinct CDR3 sequences, around a third seen once; the top ten hold about 2.5%. Breast cancer patients provided tissue from their axillary draining lymph nodes. Study-level results: Tumor TCR diversity was below lymph nodes but above nontumor tissue. Findings are consistent with lymph node origin and intratumoral expansion of most tumor T cells. That most tumor T cells come from lymph nodes remained unproven.

The receptor's source is a female donor with breast cancer. Some clones in this sample may be carry-over from other donors' samples. The sample comprised axillary lymph node tissue.

The CDR3 reads CASSYNTRTSGLRYNEQFF. The CDR3 DNA follows: TGTGCCAGCAGCTATAACACTCGGACTAGCGGACTAAGATACAATGAGCAGTTCTTC. The rearrangement uses TRBV6-2 or TRBV6-3 and TRBJ2-1; 10 bases are shared with TRBD2. The CDR3 extends over 19 amino acids. Germline trimming cut 6 bases from V and 4 bases from J; bases unmatched to any gene: 18. Germline V gives CDR1 MNHEY, CDR2 SVGEGT.